This TCR beta chain derives from a study of T cell repertoires in cytomegalovirus infection. At the level of the study: CMV infection together with matching HLA type was indicated by public TCR beta signatures. Study results and limitations: Cumulative public TCR beta family frequency identified carriers of CMV plus the relevant HLA. Ex vivo, HLA-C-restricted CMV-specific TCR beta clonotypes prevailed over the rest of the response.

A word on this clonotype: The target antigen is unknown.

With 6 bases clipped from V and 7 bases from J, the junction kept 5 bases outside the gene matches. Per germline, CDR1 SQVTM and CDR2 ANQGSEA. The CDR3 sequence is 11 residues long. TCRdb redid the calling of the reads with MiXCR, one entry per CDR3 protein. Here the sample spans about 570,000 distinct CDR3 sequences, roughly 43% being singletons. This chain connects TRBV29-1 to TRBJ1-2; 7 bases are shared with TRBD1. The specimen was cultured PBMCs, collected from culture after CMV antigen stimulation. The TCR was taken from a human donor in good health (CMV status not recorded). Some clones in this sample may be carry-over from other donors' samples. DNA of the CDR3: TGCAGCGTCAGGGGGGTTAGTGGCTACACCTTC. It codes for CSVRGVSGYTF.